This T cell receptor (beta chain) is from a study of cytomegalovirus exposure and HLA in healthy donors (dated by TCRdb to about 2017). Describing the broader study: According to an earlier analysis of a few hundred of the donors, some 170 million T cells yielded roughly 100 million unique TCR beta sequences and around 300 Gb of sequence data. Approximately 310 gigabases of sequencing data and some 85 million unique TCR sequences were included in an early release covering roughly 600 HLA-typed donors. Among the roughly 410 genotyped donors, around 79% belonged to the genetic ancestry cluster associated with self-reported Caucasian donors. The aim of the study was to test whether cataloging public T cell receptors could identify signatures of past pathogen exposure. The study profiled the T cell repertoires of hundreds of subjects by immunosequencing and related them to cytomegalovirus serostatus. Besides the first cohort of 500 to 700 subjects, a separate validation cohort made up of about 120 different subjects was used. To predict cytomegalovirus infection status, the study combined high-throughput TCR immunosequencing, statistical association of individual TCRs with disease status, and machine learning. A later analysis re-analyzed previously published TCR beta repertoires from 500 to 700 donors and added high-resolution HLA genotyping to study TCR occurrence patterns. Rather than using new phenotypic data, the later analysis identified candidate immune exposures from TCR beta sequences and from how often those sequences occurred across donors. An earlier analysis of 587 of the donors applied high-throughput TCR beta sequencing to assess whether each TCR beta V gene segment acted as functional or pseudogenic. Donor age, sex, ethnicity and CMV serostatus were collected together with the repertoire data. Genome-wide SNP genotypes for about 65% of the 666 donors were used in a later genetic analysis, which treated that subset as a discovery cohort. All discovery cohort repertoires had been generated using a single sequencing platform. HLA typing included class I and class II loci at four-digit resolution. Typing coverage varied by locus: 629-630 donors for A, B, C, DRB1 and DQB1; 522 for DQA1; about 600 for DPA1; under 490 for DPB1. Roughly five DR-DQ haplotypes were handled as single units for association and clustering because linkage in the cohort was strong. On average, 235,054 unique TCR beta nucleotide sequences were sequenced per donor among 398 genotyped donors of the cohort, with roughly 18% of those sequences being non-productive.

Comments on this clone: The clone's antigen remains unknown. No much larger clone is present one base from it, and per-base qualities are unavailable.

In total, roughly 670 healthy bone marrow donors made up the cohort. At the time of sampling, all cohort members were nominally healthy, though unrecorded immune exposures were likely present. The donor tested CMV seropositive, placing the donor among the roughly 270 seropositive members of the cohort. Every donor gave a peripheral blood sample, and the peripheral blood mononuclear cells from that sample were used for TCR beta sequencing. The Qiagen DNeasy Blood Extraction Kit was used to extract genomic DNA from the blood cell samples. Here is what the overall study found, with its caveats: HLA typing was unavailable for some donors at each locus, so association tests used only the typed subset. The authors suggested that the approach could potentially be extended to other disease states and immunological phenotypes. The classifier was reported to diagnose cytomegalovirus status with high specificity and sensitivity in both the original and validation cohorts. Most TCR sequences were observed very rarely across donors, whereas some public TCRs were present in many individuals. According to a later analysis, most CMV-associated TCR beta chains appeared to be HLA-restricted, and the HLA associations seemed to be driven largely by CMV exposure. An earlier analysis of approximately 600 of the donors showed that most TCR beta V segments appeared in productive rearrangements either about 87% or about 30% of the time, which broadly matched IMGT annotations. When HLA alleles, especially DR and DQ, strongly co-occurred, TCR associations were difficult to assign to individual alleles. Presence/absence analyses assumed roughly uniform sequencing depth across donors, an assumption that may not hold. A further reported finding was that TCR beta sequences accurately predicted the HLA-A and HLA-B alleles for most subjects in the first cohort. In a later analysis, HLA-associated TCR beta chains showed more clonal expansion and lower generation probabilities than non-associated chains that were equally common. In this cohort, only TCR beta chains were sequenced, and detectable features were limited by the absence of alpha or paired-chain data. Some IMGT-functional V segments, including TRBV6-2 and TRBV6-3, could not be told apart with the 87-base-pair reads, so those segments were excluded. Because counts were too low, under 20 rarely observed V segments, including chromosome 9 orphons, were left out of the earlier analysis of 500 to 650 of the donors. A later analysis reported that several top co-occurrence clusters appeared linked to parvovirus B19, influenza, CMV and Epstein-Barr virus. Specific HLA alleles were associated with 16,951 TCR beta sequences at a false discovery rate of 0.05 in a later analysis. In vitro tests confirmed that a few of the cytomegalovirus-associated TCR beta chains recognize cytomegalovirus antigens. A cluster of highly shared sequence variants was judged likely to be a technical artifact of the sequencing pipeline. The only immune exposure information available for the cohort was CMV serostatus. Linkage disequilibrium might explain the correlated functional status among segregating V segments, but an unknown experimental factor could not be excluded. In a later genetic analysis, a missense DCLRE1C variant was associated with V-gene and J-gene trimming of TCR beta chains, and the association was replicated in an independent cohort. The study gave a list of more than 150 TCR beta chains associated with cytomegalovirus. In a later genetic analysis, fewer N-insertions in productive TCRs were reported among donors in an Asian-associated ancestry cluster than the roughly 640-donor mean. In a later analysis, TCR association rates were found to vary across HLA loci, with the most associated TCRs seen for DRB1 alleles and the fewest for HLA-C alleles.

Libraries came from the immunoSEQ multiplex PCR assay. For the multiplex PCR, a mixture combining 60 forward primers for TCR Vbeta segments and 13 reverse primers for TCR Jbeta segments was used. The CDR3 region of rearranged TCR beta genes was amplified from genomic DNA with a multiplex PCR assay. On the Illumina HiSeq System, the amplified TCR beta libraries were sequenced as 87-base-pair reads. As for how the authors treated the data: A later analysis tallied 80 million to 95 million unique TCR beta chains across the 660 or so repertoires, and approximately 12 million of those chains were shared by two or more donors. To remove PCR and sequencing errors, raw reads were error-corrected and collapsed into unique sequences using a nearest-neighbor algorithm that merged closely related sequences. V, D and J gene segments were assigned by aligning CDR3 sequences to IMGT reference sequences. For a sequence to be retained, a match of at least six nucleotides to both a V gene segment and a J gene segment was required. A rearrangement was called productive if the CDR3 had no stop codons and remained in frame with V and J, and every other rearrangement was called non-productive. CDR3 was defined by IMGT convention, running from the second conserved V-encoded cysteine to the conserved J-encoded phenylalanine. In an earlier analysis of more than 550 of the donors, sequences lacking an unambiguous match to a single V gene segment were excluded. In an earlier analysis of 587 of the donors, V segments were called functional above 56.7% productive rearrangements and were called segregating when the between-donor standard deviation exceeded 5%. A statistical classification framework was built to diagnose cytomegalovirus status from the catalog of TCR beta chain sequences. In a later analysis, TCR nucleotide sequences were compared against IMGT/GENE-DB human TR gene sequences so that V and J genes could be assigned. Using the TCRdist pipeline, a later analysis assigned CDR3 sequences along with most-parsimonious VDJ recombination scenarios. In a later analysis, each TCR beta chain was defined by its CDR3 amino acid sequence together with its V-gene family, and reads lacking a unique V-gene family were excluded. To address suspected cross-contamination and a sequencing artifact, a later analysis removed a few hundred highly shared, low-generation-probability nucleotide sequences. In a later analysis, a clonal expansion index for each public chain was calculated from normalized within-repertoire ranks of inferred template counts. In a later analysis, generation probabilities were computed using a VDJ recombination model fitted to out-of-frame rearrangements, and the results were checked against IGoR. Hypergeometric tests were used in a later analysis to score TCR-TCR, TCR-HLA and TCR-CMV co-occurrence, with a repertoire-size bias correction applied to the TCR pairs. False discovery rates were estimated in a later analysis by permuting HLA or CMV assignments 20 times. In a later analysis, co-occurring TCRs were grouped using DBSCAN, and TCRdist sequence similarity was added for clustering within HLA-allele-positive subsets. Repertoires with fewer than 30,000 or more than 120,000 public chains were left out of co-occurrence clustering, as were several repertoires with anomalous nucleotide sharing. The clones in this table, taken by TCRdb from immuneACCESS, are in-frame only. Not every clone is retained; where verified, under half of the shortfall comes from an unresolved V gene, and the cause of the rest is unknown. V and J calls and clone size are copied from that table; D and trimming were computed from the DNA. In all, the sample holds 100,000 to 150,000 clones, and about 70% of those were seen once. The top ten clones comprise more than 2% of the sample.

The CDR3 numbers 13 residues from cysteine through phenylalanine. The entry retains the CDR3 DNA only, 39 bases that are in frame from base 1. CDR1 ENHRY and CDR2 SYGVKD were looked up in the germline V gene. V is pruned by 11 bases and J by 6 bases, leaving 11 bases of the junction without a gene match. The chain links TRBV10-3 with TRBJ1-1; the central 8 bases match TRBD1. Sequencing was carried out using PBMCs. This TCR came from a woman in her forties in good health and CMV-seropositive. The nucleotides read TGTGCCGGTCGGACAGGGCAGACTTCTGAAGCTTTCTTT. It codes for CAGRTGQTSEAFF.